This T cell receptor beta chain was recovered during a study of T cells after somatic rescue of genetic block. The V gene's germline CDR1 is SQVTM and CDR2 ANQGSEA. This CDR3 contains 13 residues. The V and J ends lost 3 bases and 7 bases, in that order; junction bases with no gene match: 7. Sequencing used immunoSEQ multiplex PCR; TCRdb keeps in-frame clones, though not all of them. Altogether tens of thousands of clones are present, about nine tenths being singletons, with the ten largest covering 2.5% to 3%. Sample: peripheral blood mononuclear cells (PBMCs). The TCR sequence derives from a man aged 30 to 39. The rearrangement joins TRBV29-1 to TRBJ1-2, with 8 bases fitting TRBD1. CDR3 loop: CSVDGRGRGGYTF. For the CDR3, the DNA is TGCAGCGTTGACGGCAGGGGGCGCGGTGGCTACACCTTC. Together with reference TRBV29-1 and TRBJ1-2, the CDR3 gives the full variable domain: SAVISQKPSRDICQRGTSLTIQCQVDSQVTMMFWYRQQPGQSLTLIATANQGSEATYESGFVIDKFPISRPNLTFSTLTVSNMSPEDSSIYLCSVDGRGRGGYTFGSGTRLTVV.